This entry describes one TCR beta chain. This clonotype appeared once. Its antigen is currently not known. Base qualities are missing; no much larger clone stands one base away. V and J lose 0 bases and 2 bases, and a span of 10 bases separates them. CDR1 SEHNR and CDR2 FQNEAQ were looked up in the germline V gene (reference sequence). Including cysteine and phenylalanine, the CDR3 has 15 amino acids. CDR3 DNA only is kept here, 45 bases in frame from base 1. Receptor amplification or capture employed 5' RACE. The reads were generated on an Illumina HiSeq 2500. A second PCR of roughly 6 to 11 cycles was run with a J-beta primer mix and a sample-barcoded 5' primer. A template-switch 5' adaptor carrying 12 random nucleotides introduced a unique molecular identifier onto each TCR beta cDNA molecule. At least 3 million CDR3-containing paired-end reads were obtained from each sample. First-strand cDNA synthesis was performed from all RNA using the Mint cDNA synthesis kit, with priming by a TRBC-specific oligonucleotide. After uracil-DNA glycosylase treatment, a first 18-cycle PCR used universal primers M1SS and BC2_uni_R on all cDNA. The study's processing was this. Normalization of each sample was performed by random selection of 1 million high-quality reads, each carrying a distinct molecular identifier. Instead of being binned into consensus sequences, reads that shared molecular identifiers were thrown out. MiTCR, run with a Q25 quality threshold and the strictest error-elimination algorithm, handled CDR3 identification, clonotype clustering and error correction. A nonparametric unseen species model using Euler transformation provided a lower-bound estimate of total TCR beta diversity. The raw public data were reprocessed by TCRdb itself: fastp quality trimming at Q25, MiXCR clonotype calling, in-frame beta chains only. Rows merge per CDR3 protein into single entries with the most common DNA and genes. The V and J calls and clone size are TCRdb's, not the authors'. The sample table contains fewer than 1,200,000 distinct CDR3 sequences; only one count was recorded for almost 25% of them. The ten largest clones take up approximately 0.71% of the sample.

This sample is part of a study of blood T cells in healthy people across ages (dated by TCRdb to 2014 to 2015). Regarding the complete study: In model experiments, template switching captured roughly one uniquely barcoded TCR beta cDNA molecule for every two T cells. Age-related changes in TCR beta repertoire diversity were measured in the study by deep sequencing normalized with unique cDNA molecular identifiers. For two donors (one aged 18 to 30 and one aged 80 or older), the study analyzed two additional independent replicas of 1 million unique cDNA reads from the same blood draw. The donors were split into four age groups: young (average around 17 years), middle-aged (more than 35), aged (roughly 60) and long-lived (approximately 80).

Systemically healthy Caucasian individuals from Russia, about 38 in total and aged roughly 6 to 100 years, were included as donors. Around 9.8 milliliters of peripheral blood were collected from each donor into EDTA-treated Vacutainer tubes. Ficoll-Paque density-gradient centrifugation was used to isolate PBMCs, with at least 7 million per sample. Trizol reagent was used to extract total RNA from the PBMCs, yielding at least 5 micrograms per sample. The percentages of naive CD45RAhigh/CD27high T cells were determined by flow cytometry on a PBMC aliquot from every donor. Broader findings and caveats from the paper: Estimates of total diversity from one million sequenced T cells were regarded as lower bounds and underestimates. A strong correlation was found between observed TCR beta diversity and the percentage of naive T cells measured by flow cytometry. The long-lived group showed more naive CD4+ T cells, fewer expanded clones and increased TCR diversity than the aged group, suggesting age selection. As age increased, observed TCR beta diversity per million T cells dropped in a roughly linear way, and a significant reduction was already evident by age about 40. Donor CMV infection status was unknown, potentially confounding age-related changes in expanded clonotypes. Since profiling was done on bulk unsorted PBMCs, naive and antigen-experienced compartments could not be conclusively compared.

Separately, the same data were catalogued under a study of T cells of mothers and their children. Per the second study: Nine systemically healthy Caucasian individuals, comprising three mothers and their six children, were included as donors. cDNA synthesis used all of the extracted RNA, with roughly 1.5 ug of RNA in each 15 ul reaction. Sample barcodes and 2-4 random nucleotides were added via the M1S primer in the second PCR. Over 10 million TCR beta CDR3 reads came from each mother, compared with some 3 million reads from each child. Thymic selection similarly shapes TCR recombination output in related and unrelated pairs, with minor effect from inherited differences. Related mother-child pairs always showed normalized repertoire overlap that was slightly higher than in unrelated mother-child pairs, though the difference was never significant. Persistent microchimeric T cell clones were not detected, at a sensitivity of about 100 clones per million clonotypes. Deep NGS was used in the study to compare the TCR beta repertoires of mothers and children and to look for features that separate related mother-child pairs from unrelated individuals. Mothers averaged about 40 +/- 4 years of age and children averaged around 10 +/- 4 years. After adapter ligation was performed with NEBNext reagents, the libraries were sequenced on an Illumina HiSeq 2000 with 100+100 nt paired-end reads. To prevent cross-contamination, the mother and child libraries were prepared a month apart and were sequenced in separate runs. For each donor, somewhere between about 500,000 and 2,300,000 distinct TCR beta clonotypes were identified. Naive TCR beta clonotypes were estimated from low-frequency clonotypes matched to each donor's FACS-determined naive share, without sorting.

The specimen was blood. This sequence uses TRBV7-9 and TRBJ2-5, with the D gene call left open. The clonotype was recovered from a girl aged 2 to 10 in good health. The CDR3 here reads CASSLAPTPQETQYF. The nucleotides are TGTGCCAGCAGCTTAGCCCCGACTCCTCAAGAGACCCAGTACTTC. Reference TRBV7-9 and TRBJ2-5 genes cover what lies past the CDR3, so the full variable domain is DTGVSQNPRHKITKRGQNVTFRCDPISEHNRLYWYRQTLGQGPEFLTYFQNEAQLEKSRLLSDRFSAERPKGSFSTLEIQRTEQGDSAMYLCASSLAPTPQETQYFGPGTRLLVL.